These 32 T cell receptor beta chains were all obtained from the same sample, sequenced in a study of blood T cell repertoires in COVID-19. The table came from immunoSEQ multiplex PCR; TCRdb's copy has only in-frame clones and leaves some out. The sample has 300,000 to 400,000 clones, 65% to 85% seen once. Material for sequencing was peripheral blood. These receptors were taken from a man aged 25 to 45 with active or convalescent COVID-19.

In the case of this clone: One end of the junction is discordant with germline, which a read error may explain. Different DNA sequences within this sample yield the same CDR3. V gene TRBV11-2 combines with J gene TRBJ1-1; 7 nucleotides agree with TRBD1. This CDR3 is built from 13 residues. Germline lookup yields CDR1 SGHAT and CDR2 FQNNGV. CDR3 residues: CASSAGQRAEAFF. CDR3 nucleotide sequence: TGTGCTAGCAGCGCGGGACAGCGGGCTGAAGCTTTCTTT. The full variable domain, with the rest looked up from reference TRBV11-2 and TRBJ1-1, is EAGVAQSPRYKIIEKRQSVAFWCNPISGHATLYWYQQILGQGPKLLIQFQNNGVVDDSQLPKDRFSAERLKGVDSTLKIQPAKLEDSAVYLCASSAGQRAEAFFGQGTRLTVV.

The rearrangement uses TRBV28 and TRBJ2-7; 8 positions match TRBD2. This CDR3 is built from 16 residues. J gave up 5 bases and V 2 bases, and 11 bases lay outside the gene matches. CDR1 is MDHEN, CDR2 SYDVKM, per germline. In DNA, the CDR3 is TGTGCCAGCAGTTTAGGAGGGGCGGGAGGTAACCACGAGCAGTACTTC. This sequence encodes CASSLGGAGGNHEQYF.

V gene TRBV5-1 combines with J gene TRBJ2-3, with 7 bases that match TRBD2. Trimming cost V 4 bases and J 7 bases; bases outside gene matches: 12. The CDR3 loop spans 15 amino acids. Germline CDR1 is SGHRS and CDR2 is YFSETQ. The CDR3 DNA follows: TGCGCCAGCAGCCCGGGGGGAGGTGGCTTAAATACGCAGTATTTT. It codes for CASSPGGGGLNTQYF.

This rearrangement joins TRBV7-9 to TRBJ2-1, with TRBD2 matching over 9 bases. CDR1 SEHNR and CDR2 FQNEAQ come from the germline V gene (reference sequence). The CDR3 length is 16 residues. V lost 5 bases, J lost 3 bases, and 8 bases stayed unmatched. The CDR3 here is CASSAPTSGGYNEQFF. The CDR3 nucleotides are TGTGCCAGCAGCGCCCCGACTAGCGGAGGCTACAATGAGCAGTTCTTC.

The chain has TRBV4-1 and TRBJ2-3, with 11 bases that match TRBD1. The CDR3 is made up of 16 amino acids. CDR1 is MGHRA and CDR2 is YSYEKL in the germline V gene. Trimming took 3 bases from V and 4 from J; bases not matched to a gene: 6. The CDR3 nucleotides are TGCGCCAGCAGCCACCGGGACAGGGGGACCTCAGATACGCAGTATTTT. The encoded protein is CASSHRDRGTSDTQYF.

The chain couples TRBV28 to TRBJ1-1; 8 bases fit TRBD1. Germline V lookup: CDR1 MDHEN, CDR2 SYDVKM. The junction had 6 bases not matched to a gene; V was cut back by 5 bases and J by 10 bases. CDR3 length equals 12 residues. DNA of the CDR3: TGTGCCAGCAGTCATGGGACAGGTGGAGCTTTCTTT. Protein sequence: CASSHGTGGAFF.

This sequence joins TRBV5-1 and TRBJ2-1, with unresolved D. V dropped 0 bases and J dropped 0 bases, with 7 bases sitting between them. Germline V gene sequence: CDR1 SGHRS, CDR2 YFSETQ. The length of the CDR3 is 15 residues. CDR3 protein: CASSLDLSSYNEQFF. Here the CDR3 DNA reads TGCGCCAGCAGCTTGGACCTCAGCTCCTACAATGAGCAGTTCTTC.

This chain joins TRBV6-2 or TRBV6-3 and TRBJ1-2; the match to TRBD1 covers 8 bases. Per the germline V gene, CDR1 is MNHEY and CDR2 is SVGEGT. The CDR3 length is 17 residues. Trimming at V came to 2 bases and at J to 3 bases, leaving 11 bases not matched to a gene. CDR3 nucleotide sequence: TGTGCCAGCAGTTACGCCTACAGGGGGTCTAAGTACTATGGCTACACCTTC. It yields the protein CASSYAYRGSKYYGYTF.

The V gene is TRBV5-4, the J gene TRBJ2-3; 7 positions match TRBD2. This CDR3 spans 17 amino acids. V trimming: 3 bases; J trimming: 3 bases; junction bases outside the gene matches: 13. Per the germline V gene, CDR1 is SGHNT and CDR2 is YYREEE (reference sequence). The CDR3 DNA is TGTGCCAGCAGCTCCCCGGCTGGGACTACGCTGACAGATACGCAGTATTTT. It yields the protein CASSSPAGTTLTDTQYF.

This clone was counted once. The chain recombines TRBV2 with TRBJ2-3; TRBD2 aligns across 12 bases. The ends lost 10 bases at V and 1 base at J; junction bases unmatched: 15. The CDR3 loop spans 18 amino acids. The germline gives CDR1 SNHLY, CDR2 FYNNEI. CDR3 protein: CATGPGTSGLGGTDTQYF. The CDR3 DNA reads TGTGCCACCGGACCCGGGACTAGCGGGCTCGGGGGCACAGATACGCAGTATTTT.

The rearrangement uses TRBV5-4 and TRBJ2-1, with a possible D match to TRBD1 (5 bases). Germline V lookup: CDR1 SGHNT, CDR2 YYREEE (reference sequence). The CDR3 extends over 13 amino acids. Trimming stripped 4 bases from V and 4 bases from J, with 9 bases between. The chain's CDR3 is CASSPDNYNEQFF. The CDR3, as DNA: TGTGCCAGCAGCCCGGACAATTACAATGAGCAGTTCTTC.

This rearrangement joins TRBV7-9 to TRBJ2-3; 8 positions agree with TRBD2. V lost 1 base, J lost 6 bases, and 12 bases stayed unmatched. The CDR3 length is 17 residues. Germline V gene data show CDR1 as SEHNR and CDR2 as FQNEAQ (reference sequence). The CDR3 sequence: CASSLGGSGGRMDTQYF. The CDR3 region has the DNA TGTGCCAGCAGCTTAGGTGGATCGGGGGGGCGGATGGATACGCAGTATTTT.

Notes on this clone: Other DNA variants within this sample encode the same CDR3. The chain uses TRBV5-1 and TRBJ1-1, with D possibly being TRBD1 (5 bases). The CDR3 sequence is 14 residues long. Germline CDR1 is SGHRS and CDR2 is YFSETQ. The V and J ends lost 0 bases and 2 bases respectively, with 8 bases between them. This CDR3 reads CASSLAGGNTEAFF. DNA for the CDR3: TGCGCCAGCAGCTTGGCGGGGGGAAACACTGAAGCTTTCTTT. Using reference TRBV5-1 and TRBJ1-1 for the parts outside the CDR3, the full variable domain is KAGVTQTPRYLIKTRGQQVTLSCSPISGHRSVSWYQQTPGQGLQFLFEYFSETQRNKGNFPGRFSGRQFSNSRSEMNVSTLELGDSALYLCASSLAGGNTEAFFGQGTRLTVV.

This sequence joins TRBV9 and TRBJ1-3; D ambiguous. Germline CDR1 and CDR2: SGDLS and YYNGEE. The length of the CDR3 is 15 residues. V was cut by 4 bases and J by 4 bases, with 15 bases left in between. CDR3 nucleotides: TGTGCCAGCAGCCCCCGGTCGGGGTCAGGAAACACCATATATTTT. Amino acids: CASSPRSGSGNTIYF.

In this sample, this clone turned up a few times. The chain employs TRBV12-3 or TRBV12-4 and TRBJ2-7, with D possibly matching TRBD2 (6 bases). The CDR3 has 12 amino acids. Trimming removed 6 bases at V and 5 bases at J, with 11 bases between. The CDR3 DNA reads TGTGCCAGCAGCCGGGGGAACGACGAGCAGTACTTC. The encoded protein is CASSRGNDEQYF.

This chain joins TRBV7-2 and TRBJ1-5; possibly TRBD1 for D (6 bases). The CDR3 spans 17 residues. CDR1 and CDR2 (germline): SGHTA, FQGNSA. V was cut by 5 bases and J by 0 bases, with 17 bases left in between. The CDR3 DNA follows: TGTGCCAGCAGCCCACTGGACAGTCTTTATAGCAATCAGCCCCAGCATTTT. This encodes CASSPLDSLYSNQPQHF.

The gene calls are TRBV10-3 and TRBJ1-2; 7 bases are a match to TRBD1. With 6 bases clipped from V and 2 bases from J, the junction kept 3 bases outside the gene matches. Per germline, CDR1 ENHRY and CDR2 SYGVKD. CDR3 length: 13 amino acids. The DNA of the CDR3 is TGTGCCATCAGACTGACAGGGAACTATGGCTACACCTTC. It yields the protein CAIRLTGNYGYTF.

This sequence joins TRBV19 and TRBJ1-6, with D tentatively TRBD1 (5 bases). V gave up 3 bases and J gave up 3 bases, with 15 bases separating them. The CDR3 totals 17 residues. Germline V lookup: CDR1 LNHDA, CDR2 SQIVND (reference sequence). CDR3 DNA sequence: TGTGCCAGTAGTATTGGGGGGGGACTGAGCTATAATTCACCCCTCCACTTT. It codes for CASSIGGGLSYNSPLHF.

This clone occurred once. This CDR3 reads CASSRLVVDTQYF. CDR3 nucleotide sequence: TGCGCCAGCAGCCGACTAGTAGTAGATACGCAGTATTTT. This sequence joins TRBV5-1 and TRBJ2-3; D may be TRBD2 (6 bases). The V end was cut by 4 bases, the J end by 5 bases, with 11 bases between. Germline loops: CDR1 SGHRS, CDR2 YFSETQ. The CDR3 has 13 amino acids.

In regard to this clone: Additional DNA sequences in this sample encode the identical CDR3. The genes are TRBV27 and TRBJ1-1; weak D call: TRBD1 (5 bases). This CDR3 has 12 amino acids. Between the trimmed V and J ends, which lost 1 base and 6 bases, there was a span of 6 bases. The germline gives CDR1 MNHEY, CDR2 SMNVEV (reference sequence). The CDR3 DNA reads as TGTGCCAGCAGTTTATGGGGGGCTGAAGCTTTCTTT. Amino acid sequence: CASSLWGAEAFF.

This chain connects TRBV5-5 to TRBJ2-1; TRBD1 might be the D (6 bases). Trimming removed 1 base at V and 14 bases at J, with 13 bases between. In germline, CDR1 is SGHKS, CDR2 YYEKEE (reference sequence). This CDR3 is built from 12 residues. CDR3 loop: CASSLLTGREFF. In nucleotides, the CDR3 is TGTGCCAGCAGCTTGCTGACAGGTAGAGAGTTCTTC.

The chain combines TRBV4-3 with TRBJ1-5, with D perhaps TRBD1 (6 bases). CDR1 is LGHNA and CDR2 is YSLEER in the germline V gene. This CDR3 contains 15 residues. The V end lost 0 bases, the J end lost 9 bases, and 15 bases lay between the germline ends. In DNA, the CDR3 is TGCGCCAGCAGCCAAGATGTGACAGGTGGATCGCCCCAGCATTTT. Encoded protein: CASSQDVTGGSPQHF.

The J gene is TRBJ2-6, the V gene TRBV10-1; the match to TRBD2 covers 9 bases. Trimming took 10 bases from V and 0 from J; bases not matched to a gene: 13. Germline assignment: CDR1 WNHNN and CDR2 SYGVQD (reference sequence). CDR3 length equals 18 residues. As DNA, the CDR3 is TGCGCCAACACGGAGGGAGCGGGAGGCTTCTCTGGGGCCAACGTCCTGACTTTC. The encoded protein is CANTEGAGGFSGANVLTF.

V and J are TRBV7-9 and TRBJ2-7; 10 bases agree with TRBD2. V lost 4 bases and J lost 7; bases outside the gene matches: 7. The CDR3 covers 14 residues. The germline V gene has CDR1 SEHNR and CDR2 FQNEAQ (reference sequence). CDR3 coding DNA: TGTGCCAGCAGCTCCAGCGGGAGGGAAGGGGAGCAGTACTTC. It codes for CASSSSGREGEQYF.

The rearrangement uses TRBV6-5 and TRBJ1-5, with D possibly being TRBD1 (5 bases). The CDR3 has 14 amino acids. Germline V gives CDR1 MNHEY, CDR2 SVGAGI. V lost 4 bases, J lost 3 bases, and 10 bases lay in between. CDR3: CASSSRQTNQPQHF. The CDR3 bases are TGTGCCAGCAGTTCCCGACAGACCAATCAGCCCCAGCATTTT.

This sequence joins TRBV18 and TRBJ1-5, with D tentatively TRBD1 (5 bases). CDR3 length equals 15 residues. Germline lookup yields CDR1 KGHSH and CDR2 LQKENI. Trimming shortened V by 3 bases and J by 5 bases, and 14 bases separated the two germline ends. The CDR3 DNA sequence: TGTGCCAGCTCACCTGGAAGGGGCAGCTATCAGCCCCAGCATTTT. This encodes CASSPGRGSYQPQHF.

This chain uses TRBV15 with TRBJ1-1, with D uncertain. Trimming took off 4 bases at V and 1 base at J, with 10 bases between the two ends. Looked up from germline, CDR1 is LNHNV and CDR2 is YYDKDF (reference sequence). The CDR3 is 14 residues long. The CDR3 DNA reads TGTGCCACCAGCAACGATCGAGAGAACACTGAAGCTTTCTTT. Its protein is CATSNDRENTEAFF.

This chain connects TRBV5-1 to TRBJ1-1; D not certain. Trimming cost V 5 bases and J 10 bases, with 18 bases left between them. CDR3 length: 13 residues. Germline CDR1 SGHRS, CDR2 YFSETQ. This CDR3 reads CASRGAGTLGAFF. The CDR3 bases are TGCGCCAGCAGGGGCGCAGGAACTTTAGGAGCTTTCTTT. Variable domain in full (rest from reference TRBV5-1 and TRBJ1-1): KAGVTQTPRYLIKTRGQQVTLSCSPISGHRSVSWYQQTPGQGLQFLFEYFSETQRNKGNFPGRFSGRQFSNSRSEMNVSTLELGDSALYLCASRGAGTLGAFFGQGTRLTVV.

The chain uses TRBV18 and TRBJ2-7; 9 nucleotides agree with TRBD2. The CDR3 has 13 residues. Unmatched junction bases numbered 5, after V lost 5 bases and J lost 6 bases. The germline CDR1 and CDR2 sequences are KGHSH and LQKENI. As DNA, the CDR3 is TGTGCCAGCTCAGGCGGGAGGGCTCGCGAGCAGTACTTC. This gives the protein CASSGGRAREQYF.

The chain combines TRBV7-2 with TRBJ2-3, with D possibly TRBD2 on 6 matching bases. The V end was cut by 4 bases, the J end by 2 bases, with 16 bases between. The CDR3 totals 16 residues. Germline V gives CDR1 SGHTA, CDR2 FQGNSA. CDR3 sequence reads: CASSSSGSGVTDTQYF. CDR3 bases: TGTGCCAGCAGCTCCAGCGGGTCGGGTGTCACAGATACGCAGTATTTT. The full variable domain, rest sourced from reference TRBV7-2 and TRBJ2-3, is GAGVSQSPSNKVTEKGKDVELRCDPISGHTALYWYRQSLGQGLEFLIYFQGNSAPDKSGLPSDRFSAERTGGSVSTLTIQRTQQEDSAVYLCASSSSGSGVTDTQYFGPGTRLTVL.

This clone was seen just once. The chain is built from TRBV20-1 and TRBJ1-5, with D perhaps TRBD1 (6 bases). Trimming took 3 bases from V and 3 from J, leaving 12 bases between them. CDR3 length: 14 residues. Germline-derived CDR1 and CDR2 are DFQATT and SNEGSKA (reference sequence). In DNA form, the CDR3 reads TGCAGTGCTAGTTCCGGGACATCCAATCAGCCCCAGCATTTT. Protein product: CSASSGTSNQPQHF.

This clone was observed once. The chain links TRBV10-3 to TRBJ2-7; possibly TRBD1 for D (5 bases). Trimming left V 0 bases short and J 4 bases short, with 13 bases between. Germline-derived CDR1 and CDR2 are ENHRY and SYGVKD. There are 15 residues in the CDR3. The CDR3 sequence: CAISESFRAAYEQYF. CDR3 coding DNA: TGTGCCATCAGTGAGTCGTTCAGGGCCGCGTACGAGCAGTACTTC.